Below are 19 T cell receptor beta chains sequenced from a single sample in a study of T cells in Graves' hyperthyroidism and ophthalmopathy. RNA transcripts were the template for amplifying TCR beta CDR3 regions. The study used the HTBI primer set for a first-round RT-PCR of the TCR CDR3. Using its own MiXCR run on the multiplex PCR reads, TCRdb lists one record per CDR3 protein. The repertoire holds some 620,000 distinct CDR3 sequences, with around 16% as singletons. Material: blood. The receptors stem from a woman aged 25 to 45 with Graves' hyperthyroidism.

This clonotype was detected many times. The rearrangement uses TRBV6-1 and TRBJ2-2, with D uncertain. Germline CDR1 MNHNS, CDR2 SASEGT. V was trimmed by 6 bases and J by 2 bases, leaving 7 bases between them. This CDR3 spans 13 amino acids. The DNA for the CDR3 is TGTGCCAGCAGGCACTTCAACACCGGGGAGCTGTTTTTT. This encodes CASRHFNTGELFF.

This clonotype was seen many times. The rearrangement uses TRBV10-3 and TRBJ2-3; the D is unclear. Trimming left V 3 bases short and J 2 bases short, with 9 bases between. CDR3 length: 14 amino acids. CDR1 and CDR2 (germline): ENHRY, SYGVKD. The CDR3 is CAISDGPNTDTQYF. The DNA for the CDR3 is TGTGCCATCAGTGATGGACCGAACACAGATACGCAGTATTTT.

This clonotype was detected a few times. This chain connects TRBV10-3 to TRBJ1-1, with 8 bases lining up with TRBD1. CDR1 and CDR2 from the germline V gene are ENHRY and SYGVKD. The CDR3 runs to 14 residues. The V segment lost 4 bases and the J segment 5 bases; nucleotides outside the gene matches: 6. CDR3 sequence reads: CAISARTGLTEAFF. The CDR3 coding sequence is TGTGCCATCAGTGCTCGGACAGGGTTGACTGAAGCTTTCTTT.

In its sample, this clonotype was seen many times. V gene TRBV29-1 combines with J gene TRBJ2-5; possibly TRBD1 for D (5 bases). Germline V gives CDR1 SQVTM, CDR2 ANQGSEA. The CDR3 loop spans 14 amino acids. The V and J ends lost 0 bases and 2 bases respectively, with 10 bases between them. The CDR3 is CSVEEDTFQETQYF. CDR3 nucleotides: TGCAGCGTTGAAGAGGACACCTTTCAAGAGACCCAGTACTTC.

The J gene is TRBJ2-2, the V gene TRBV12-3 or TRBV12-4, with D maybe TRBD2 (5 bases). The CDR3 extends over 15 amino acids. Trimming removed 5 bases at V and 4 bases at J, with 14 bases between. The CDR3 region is CASSTGREITGELFF. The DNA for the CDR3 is TGTGCCAGCAGTACCGGACGGGAAATCACCGGGGAGCTGTTTTTT.

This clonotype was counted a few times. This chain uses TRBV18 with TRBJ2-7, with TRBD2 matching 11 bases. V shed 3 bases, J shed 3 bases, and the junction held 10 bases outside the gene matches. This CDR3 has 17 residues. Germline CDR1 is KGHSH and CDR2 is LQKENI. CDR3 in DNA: TGTGCCAGCTCACCTAGCATACTAGCGGGAGTTTTCTACGAGCAGTACTTC. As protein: CASSPSILAGVFYEQYF.

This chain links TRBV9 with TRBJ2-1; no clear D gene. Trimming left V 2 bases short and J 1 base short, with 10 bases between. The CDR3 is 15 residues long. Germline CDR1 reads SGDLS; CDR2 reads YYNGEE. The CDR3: CASSVSHSSYNEQFF. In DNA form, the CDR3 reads TGTGCCAGCAGCGTTTCTCACTCTTCCTACAATGAGCAGTTCTTC.

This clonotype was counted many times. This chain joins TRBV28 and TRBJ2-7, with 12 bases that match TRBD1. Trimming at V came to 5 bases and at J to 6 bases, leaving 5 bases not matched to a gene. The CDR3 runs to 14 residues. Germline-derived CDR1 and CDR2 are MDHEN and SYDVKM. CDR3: CASSPRDRGREQYF. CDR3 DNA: TGTGCCAGCAGTCCCCGGGACAGGGGGCGCGAGCAGTACTTC.

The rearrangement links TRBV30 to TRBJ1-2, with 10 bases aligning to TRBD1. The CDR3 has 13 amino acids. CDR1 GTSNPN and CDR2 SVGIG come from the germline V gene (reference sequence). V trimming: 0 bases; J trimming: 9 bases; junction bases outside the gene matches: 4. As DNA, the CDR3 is TGTGCCTGGAGTGTCGGGACAGGGGTTAGCTACACCTTC. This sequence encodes CAWSVGTGVSYTF.

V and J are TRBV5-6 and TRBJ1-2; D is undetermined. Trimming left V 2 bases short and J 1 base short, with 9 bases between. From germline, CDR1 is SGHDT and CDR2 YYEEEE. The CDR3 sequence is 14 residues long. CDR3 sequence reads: CASSLWGINYGYTF. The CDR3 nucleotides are TGTGCCAGCAGCTTATGGGGAATTAACTATGGCTACACCTTC.

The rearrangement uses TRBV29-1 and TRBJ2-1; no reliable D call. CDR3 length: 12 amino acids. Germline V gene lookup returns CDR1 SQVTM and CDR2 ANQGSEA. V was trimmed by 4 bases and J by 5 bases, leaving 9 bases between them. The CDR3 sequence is CSVALGNNEQFF. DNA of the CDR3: TGCAGCGTTGCATTAGGGAACAATGAGCAGTTCTTC.

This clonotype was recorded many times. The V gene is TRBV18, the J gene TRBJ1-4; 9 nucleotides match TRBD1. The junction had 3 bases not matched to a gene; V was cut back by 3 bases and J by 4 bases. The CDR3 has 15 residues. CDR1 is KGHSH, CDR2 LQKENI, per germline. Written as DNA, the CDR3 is TGTGCCAGCTCACCCGGGACAGGGAATAATGAAAAACTGTTTTTT. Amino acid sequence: CASSPGTGNNEKLFF.

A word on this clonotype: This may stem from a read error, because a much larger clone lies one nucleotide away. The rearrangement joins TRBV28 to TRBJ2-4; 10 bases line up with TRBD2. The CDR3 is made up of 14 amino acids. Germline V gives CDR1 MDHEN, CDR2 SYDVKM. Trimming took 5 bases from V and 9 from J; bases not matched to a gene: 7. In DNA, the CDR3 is TGTGCCAGCAGTCCTAGCGGGGGTTTAAGCATTCAGTACTTC. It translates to CASSPSGGLSIQYF.

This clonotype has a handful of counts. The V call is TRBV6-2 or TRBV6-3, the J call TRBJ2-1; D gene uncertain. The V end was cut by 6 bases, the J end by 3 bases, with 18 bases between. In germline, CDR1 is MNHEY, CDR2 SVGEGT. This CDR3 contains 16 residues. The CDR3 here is CASRLDHLPYYNEQFF. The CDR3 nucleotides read TGTGCCAGCAGGCTGGACCACTTACCGTACTACAATGAGCAGTTCTTC.

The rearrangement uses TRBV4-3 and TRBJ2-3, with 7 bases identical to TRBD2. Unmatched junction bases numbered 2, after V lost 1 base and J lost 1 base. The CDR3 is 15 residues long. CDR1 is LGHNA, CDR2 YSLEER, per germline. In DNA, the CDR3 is TGCGCCAGCAGCCAAGCTCTAGCGGGCACAGATACGCAGTATTTT. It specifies CASSQALAGTDTQYF.

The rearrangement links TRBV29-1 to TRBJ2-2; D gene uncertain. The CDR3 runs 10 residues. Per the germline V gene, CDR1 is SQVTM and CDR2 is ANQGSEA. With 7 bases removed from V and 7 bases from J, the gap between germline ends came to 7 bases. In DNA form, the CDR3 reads TGCAGCGCTTTATTCGGGGAGCTGTTTTTT. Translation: CSALFGELFF.

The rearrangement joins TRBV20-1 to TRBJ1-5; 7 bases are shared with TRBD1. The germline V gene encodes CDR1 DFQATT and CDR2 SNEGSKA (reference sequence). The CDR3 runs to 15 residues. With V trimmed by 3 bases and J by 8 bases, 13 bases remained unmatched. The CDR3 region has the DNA TGCAGTGCTAGCCTCTCAGAGACAGGGCTGGAGCCCCAGCATTTT. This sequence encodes CSASLSETGLEPQHF.

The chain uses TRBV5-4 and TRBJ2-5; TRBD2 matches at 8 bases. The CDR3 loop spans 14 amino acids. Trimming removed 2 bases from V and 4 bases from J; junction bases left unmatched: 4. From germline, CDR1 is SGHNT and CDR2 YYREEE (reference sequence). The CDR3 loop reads CASSFRTSTETQYF. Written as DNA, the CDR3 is TGTGCCAGCAGCTTTCGGACTAGCACAGAGACCCAGTACTTC.

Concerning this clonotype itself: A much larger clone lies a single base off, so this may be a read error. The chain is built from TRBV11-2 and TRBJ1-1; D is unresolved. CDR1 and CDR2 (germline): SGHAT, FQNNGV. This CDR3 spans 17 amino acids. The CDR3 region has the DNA TGTGCCAGCAGCTCCGTCAACCTAGGACCAATGAACACTGAAGCTTCCTTT. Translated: CASSSVNLGPMNTEASF.